This T cell receptor (beta chain) is drawn from a study of PD-1 blockade in mismatch repair-deficient tumors. This CDR3 is 16 amino acids long. Germline V gene lookup returns CDR1 MNHEY and CDR2 SVGAGI. Trimming removed 0 bases from V and 0 bases from J, with 11 bases in between. All patients were mismatch repair deficient, assessed by either PCR or immunohistochemistry. TCR sequencing covered a few patients who responded to pembrolizumab. Some clones are missing from TCRdb's copy, which holds only in-frame ones; the method was immunoSEQ multiplex PCR. The sample yields 85,000 to 130,000 clones, about four fifths seen once.

The rearrangement uses TRBV6-5 and TRBJ1-1; D is unclear. The TCR sequence derives from an adult with mismatch repair-deficient cancer. Sample: peripheral blood, taken approximately 35 weeks after starting pembrolizumab. In nucleotides, the CDR3 is TGTGCCAGCAGTTACTCGCCTCGGGCTATGAACACTGAAGCTTTCTTT. Its protein is CASSYSPRAMNTEAFF.